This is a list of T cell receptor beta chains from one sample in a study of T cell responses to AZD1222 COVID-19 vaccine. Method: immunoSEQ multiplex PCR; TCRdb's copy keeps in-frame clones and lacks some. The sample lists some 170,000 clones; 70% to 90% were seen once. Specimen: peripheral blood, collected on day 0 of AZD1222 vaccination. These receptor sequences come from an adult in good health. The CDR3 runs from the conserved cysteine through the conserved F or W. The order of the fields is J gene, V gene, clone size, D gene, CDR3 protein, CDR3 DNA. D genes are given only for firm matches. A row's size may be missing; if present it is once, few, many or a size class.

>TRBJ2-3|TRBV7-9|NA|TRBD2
CASSQRVSGMTDTQYF
TGTGCCAGCAGTCAAAGGGTTAGCGGGATGACAGATACGCAGTATTTT
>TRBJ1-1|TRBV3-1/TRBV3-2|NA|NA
CASSQAVGRPLNTEAFF
TGTGCCAGCAGCCAGGCGGTGGGGCGTCCCCTGAACACTGAAGCTTTCTTT
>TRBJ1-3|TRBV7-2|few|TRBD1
CASSLMDRGSGNTIYF
TGTGCCAGCAGCTTAATGGACAGGGGTTCTGGAAACACCATATATTTT
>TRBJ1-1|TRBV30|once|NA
CAWRLGPADTEAFF
TGTGCCTGGAGACTAGGGCCTGCAGACACTGAAGCTTTCTTT
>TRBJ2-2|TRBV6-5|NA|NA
CASSYLGGHTGELFF
TGTGCCAGCAGTTACCTGGGGGGGCATACCGGGGAGCTGTTTTTT
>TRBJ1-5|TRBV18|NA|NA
CASSPASNQPQHF
TGTGCCAGCTCACCCGCAAGCAATCAGCCCCAGCATTTT
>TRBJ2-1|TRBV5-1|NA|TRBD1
CASGNGQGLANEQFF
TGCGCCAGCGGCAACGGACAGGGGCTGGCCAATGAGCAGTTCTTC
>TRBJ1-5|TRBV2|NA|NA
CASSEGSRPNRRPQHF
TGTGCCAGCAGTGAAGGAAGCCGCCCAAACCGGAGGCCCCAGCATTTT
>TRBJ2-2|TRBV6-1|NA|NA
CASSEVGEITGELFF
TGTGCCAGCAGTGAGGTGGGGGAAATAACCGGGGAGCTGTTTTTT
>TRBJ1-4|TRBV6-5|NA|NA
CATLGDWGEKLFF
TGTGCCACCCTCGGCGACTGGGGGGAAAAACTGTTTTTT
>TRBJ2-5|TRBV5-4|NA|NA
CASRQFAQGPKYF
TGTGCCAGCAGGCAGTTTGCACAGGGACCTAAGTACTTC
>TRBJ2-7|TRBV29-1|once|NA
CSVEGTTYEQYF
TGCAGCGTTGAAGGGACAACCTACGAGCAGTACTTC